This T cell receptor beta chain was observed in a study of cytomegalovirus exposure and HLA in healthy donors. Study background: Out of roughly 170 million T cells, an earlier analysis found around 120 million unique TCR beta sequences in total. HLA-typed donors contributed 80 million or so unique TCRs, which were held in an early data release. Study results and limitations: Relative to equally common others, HLA-associated TCR beta chains showed greater clonal expansion in a later analysis.

Details on this clone: What it binds is not known. Other DNA sequences within the sample encode an identical CDR3.

Primers: 60 Vbeta forward and 13 Jbeta reverse. Under the authors' procedure: Later, an analysis found 80 million or so unique TCR beta chains, and 8.5 million to 12 million of these were shared. Measured with immunoSEQ multiplex PCR; TCRdb has only the in-frame clones, and not every one. The DNA was the basis for D and trimming; V, J and clone size are from that table. The sample yields about 87,000 clones, under 80% seen once. Germline values: CDR1 SGDLS, CDR2 YYNGEE. The length of the CDR3 is 14 residues. V was cut by 0 bases and J by 0 bases, with 5 bases left in between. The chain carries TRBV9 and TRBJ2-3; a possible D gene is TRBD1 (5 bases). Sequenced material: PBMCs. This TCR came from a man under 40 in good health and CMV-seropositive. This CDR3 is CASSVAGSTDTQYF. CDR3 DNA sequence: TGTGCCAGCAGCGTAGCAGGGAGCACAGATACGCAGTATTTT.